Below are 30 T cell receptor beta chains sequenced from a single sample in a study of blood T cell repertoires in COVID-19. Here immunoSEQ multiplex PCR was the method, and the copy in TCRdb shows in-frame clones only, minus some. The sample includes roughly 110,000 clones, around 92% of them seen just once. Sequences were obtained from peripheral blood. The receptors derive from a man aged 40-49 years with active or convalescent COVID-19.

This chain connects TRBV7-2 to TRBJ2-3; perhaps TRBD2 as D (6 bases). V lost 5 bases and J lost 2, with 17 bases in between. Germline CDR1 is SGHTA and CDR2 is FQGNSA. The CDR3 is 16 residues long. The CDR3 sequence is CASSVSSSVSTDTQYF. DNA of the CDR3: TGTGCCAGCAGCGTCTCATCTAGCGTGTCCACAGATACGCAGTATTTT.

The V and J genes are TRBV6-2 or TRBV6-3 and TRBJ2-1; 9 bases are a match to TRBD2. J lost 6 bases, V lost 2 bases, and 20 bases had no gene match. This CDR3 is built from 20 residues. Germline assignment: CDR1 MNHEY and CDR2 SVGEGT. As DNA, the CDR3 is TGTGCCAGCAGTTACCCGGTGGGTATTAGCGGGAGATATGGTGTCAATGAGCAGTTCTTC. Amino acid sequence: CASSYPVGISGRYGVNEQFF.

The genes are TRBV6-4 and TRBJ1-2, with a possible D match to TRBD1 (6 bases). Trimming pared 0 bases from V and 3 bases from J, leaving 11 bases between. This CDR3 comprises 15 residues. Germline CDR1 reads MRHNA; CDR2 reads SNTAGT. CDR3 residues: CASSDSPGAYYGYTF. In DNA, the CDR3 is TGTGCCAGCAGTGACTCTCCAGGGGCCTACTATGGCTACACCTTC.

The chain uses TRBV7-8 and TRBJ2-7; D is perhaps TRBD1 (5 bases). The CDR3 totals 13 residues. V lost 6 bases and J lost 3, with 12 bases in between. Germline V gene sequence: CDR1 SGHVS, CDR2 FQNEAQ. The CDR3 reads CASRDTGDYEQYF. Written as DNA, the CDR3 is TGTGCCAGCAGGGACACCGGCGACTACGAGCAGTACTTC.

The chain carries TRBV18 and TRBJ2-1, with 12 bases that match TRBD2. V was pared by 6 bases and J by 8 bases, with 5 bases of the junction left unmatched. CDR1 and CDR2 (germline): KGHSH, LQKENI. The CDR3 runs to 14 residues. As DNA, the CDR3 is TGTGCCAGCTCTCTAGCGGGAGGGCCGGATGAGCAGTTCTTC. This gives the protein CASSLAGGPDEQFF.

The chain links TRBV11-1 to TRBJ2-3; 7 bases are shared with TRBD2. CDR3 length equals 16 residues. The V gene end was trimmed by 1 base and the J gene end by 4 bases; junction bases not matched to a gene: 8. Looked up from germline, CDR1 is SGHAT and CDR2 is FQDESV (reference sequence). This CDR3 is CASSLDRGSGADTQYF. CDR3 DNA sequence: TGTGCCAGCAGCTTAGATCGCGGGAGTGGTGCAGATACGCAGTATTTT.

The V gene is TRBV27, the J gene TRBJ2-7; 7 bases agree with TRBD1. Germline V gene sequence: CDR1 MNHEY, CDR2 SMNVEV (reference sequence). CDR3 length equals 16 residues. The trim removed 6 bases at V and 0 bases at J, leaving 11 bases unmatched. Here the CDR3 reads CASSQQITGDSYEQYF. CDR3 nucleotides: TGTGCCAGCAGCCAACAGATTACAGGGGACTCCTACGAGCAGTACTTC.

The CDR3 loop reads CASSYVGQAFYEQYF. The CDR3 DNA sequence: TGTGCCAGCAGTTACGTGGGACAGGCTTTTTACGAGCAGTACTTC. The rearrangement uses TRBV6-5 and TRBJ2-7; 8 bases match TRBD1. This CDR3 is 15 amino acids long. J gave up 4 bases and V 2 bases, and 7 bases lay outside the gene matches. In germline, CDR1 is MNHEY, CDR2 SVGAGI.

The chain carries TRBV10-3 and TRBJ1-3; D unresolved. V gave up 0 bases and J gave up 8 bases, with 8 bases separating them. The CDR3 is made up of 13 amino acids. Germline loops: CDR1 ENHRY, CDR2 SYGVKD. CDR3 amino acids: CAISESAVDTIYF. The CDR3 region has the DNA TGTGCCATCAGTGAGTCAGCGGTAGACACCATATATTTT.

V and J are TRBV5-4 and TRBJ2-7, with TRBD2 identical over 7 bases. V was clipped by 0 bases and J by 7 bases; unmatched bases: 7. Germline V CDR1 and CDR2: SGHNT, YYREEE (reference sequence). The CDR3 length is 14 residues. The CDR3 bases are TGTGCCAGCAGCTTGGAGGGAGGGCCGCGAGAGCAGTACTTC. Its translation is CASSLEGGPREQYF.

The chain has TRBV6-5 and TRBJ1-1; tentatively, D is TRBD1 (5 bases). Deletions cut 5 bases from V and 0 bases from J, with 10 bases between. From germline, CDR1 is MNHEY and CDR2 SVGAGI. The CDR3 has 14 amino acids. The CDR3 nucleotides are TGTGCCAGCAGTCCCTTGGGGCTGAACACTGAAGCTTTCTTT. It translates to CASSPLGLNTEAFF.

The chain is built from TRBV5-4 and TRBJ2-7, with 7 bases identical to TRBD1. Trimming took 0 bases from V and 4 from J; bases not matched to a gene: 4. This CDR3 spans 14 amino acids. CDR1 and CDR2 (germline): SGHNT, YYREEE (reference sequence). This CDR3 is CASSLAPGQYEQYF. CDR3 nucleotides: TGTGCCAGCAGCTTGGCTCCGGGACAGTACGAGCAGTACTTC.

This sequence joins TRBV27 and TRBJ1-3, with D uncertain. V lost 5 bases and J 0 bases, leaving 8 bases between the germline ends. Germline CDR1 is MNHEY and CDR2 is SMNVEV (reference sequence). The CDR3 spans 14 residues. The CDR3 DNA is TGTGCCAGCAGTCCGGGAAGCTCTGGAAACACCATATATTTT. Amino acids: CASSPGSSGNTIYF.

The rearrangement uses TRBV19 and TRBJ1-5, with D unresolved. The CDR3 runs to 13 residues. In germline, CDR1 is LNHDA, CDR2 SQIVND (reference sequence). Trimming took 4 bases from V and 4 from J, leaving 8 bases between them. The CDR3 sequence is CASSTGSNQPQHF. The CDR3 DNA reads TGTGCCAGTAGTACGGGTAGTAATCAGCCCCAGCATTTT.

The chain is built from TRBV9 and TRBJ1-1; 9 positions agree with TRBD1. Germline CDR1 reads SGDLS; CDR2 reads YYNGEE. V lost 4 bases to trimming and J lost 4 bases; unmatched junction nucleotides: 8. The CDR3 consists of 15 residues. Written as DNA, the CDR3 is TGTGCCAGCAGCACAACCGGGACAGGGATCACTGAAGCTTTCTTT. Amino acid sequence: CASSTTGTGITEAFF.

The chain recombines TRBV18 with TRBJ1-1, with D possibly being TRBD1 (5 bases). The V gene's germline CDR1 is KGHSH and CDR2 LQKENI. V was shortened by 2 bases and J by 5 bases, with 15 bases between the two germline ends. This CDR3 region has 15 residues. CDR3 amino acids: CASSPAIGGDTEAFF. The CDR3 coding sequence is TGTGCCAGCTCACCAGCTATAGGAGGGGATACTGAAGCTTTCTTT. The whole variable domain, filled in from reference TRBV18 and TRBJ1-1, reads NAGVMQNPRHLVRRRGQEARLRCSPMKGHSHVYWYRQLPEEGLKFMVYLQKENIIDESGMPKERFSAEFPKEGPSILRIQQVVRGDSAAYFCASSPAIGGDTEAFFGQGTRLTVV.

This chain joins TRBV3-1 (or the pseudogene TRBV3-2) and TRBJ1-5, with 9 bases that match TRBD1. The CDR3 covers 18 residues. CDR1 LGHDT and CDR2 YNNKEL come from the germline V gene (reference sequence). V lost 1 base and J lost 7; bases outside the gene matches: 14. CDR3 region: CASSQAHRRDRANQPQHF. CDR3 coding DNA: TGTGCCAGCAGCCAAGCCCATAGAAGGGACAGGGCAAACCAGCCCCAGCATTTT.

The chain joins TRBV19 to TRBJ1-5, with D possibly TRBD1 on 5 matching bases. CDR1 and CDR2 (germline): LNHDA, SQIVND (reference sequence). There are 14 residues in the CDR3. V was clipped by 10 bases and J by 7 bases, with 20 bases between them. The DNA for the CDR3 is TGTGCCACTAGATTTGGGGGGGAAGGACAGCCCCAGCATTTT. Its protein is CATRFGGEGQPQHF.

The rearrangement joins TRBV6-2 or TRBV6-3 to TRBJ2-1; D is possibly TRBD2 (6 bases). With 3 bases removed from V and 7 bases from J, the gap between germline ends came to 13 bases. Per germline, CDR1 MNHEY and CDR2 SVGEGT. The length of the CDR3 is 14 residues. The CDR3 nucleotides are TGTGCCAGCAGTTATGGGACTGGACTGAATGAGCAGTTCTTC. Its translation is CASSYGTGLNEQFF.

This clone was detected once. The rearrangement links TRBV19 to TRBJ1-1, with no clear D. With 1 base removed from V and 6 bases from J, the gap between germline ends came to 18 bases. The CDR3 has 16 residues. Germline assignment: CDR1 LNHDA and CDR2 SQIVND (reference sequence). The CDR3 nucleotides are TGTGCCAGTAGTATAGGGAGAGATCCCCGAATTGCTGAAGCTTTCTTT. Translating it yields CASSIGRDPRIAEAFF. Supplemented by reference TRBV19 and TRBJ1-1, the full variable domain reads DGGITQSPKYLFRKEGQNVTLSCEQNLNHDAMYWYRQDPGQGLRLIYYSQIVNDFQKGDIAEGYSVSREKKESFPLTVTSAQKNPTAFYLCASSIGRDPRIAEAFFGQGTRLTVV.

This sequence joins TRBV6-2 or TRBV6-3 and TRBJ2-1; 14 bases align to TRBD2. This CDR3 has 15 residues. CDR1 and CDR2 from the germline V gene are MNHEY and SVGEGT. V lost 4 bases to trimming and J lost 15 bases; unmatched junction nucleotides: 11. The DNA of the CDR3 is TGTGCCAGCAGTTCGGGCCCGGGACTAGCGGGAGTGCCGTTCTTC. Its protein product is CASSSGPGLAGVPFF.

V gene TRBV13 combines with J gene TRBJ2-7, with D maybe TRBD1 (6 bases). The CDR3 extends over 13 amino acids. Germline values: CDR1 PRHDT, CDR2 FYEKMQ (reference sequence). V shed 7 bases and J shed 3 bases, with 13 bases lying between them. CDR3 region: CASNHRAVYEQYF. The CDR3 nucleotides are TGTGCCAGCAATCACAGGGCTGTCTACGAGCAGTACTTC. Full variable domain (outside the CDR3, taken from reference TRBV13 and TRBJ2-7): AAGVIQSPRHLIKEKRETATLKCYPIPRHDTVYWYQQGPGQDPQFLISFYEKMQSDKGSIPDRFSAQQFSDYHSELNMSSLELGDSALYFCASNHRAVYEQYFGPGTRLTVT.

The chain is built from TRBV4-3 and TRBJ2-1; no definite D call. The V gene's germline CDR1 is LGHNA and CDR2 YSLEER. CDR3 length equals 14 residues. With 4 bases removed from V and 7 bases from J, the gap between germline ends came to 14 bases. The CDR3 DNA is TGCGCCAGCAGCCTCGGAGCGAATGATAATGAGCAGTTCTTC. Residues: CASSLGANDNEQFF.

This clone was recorded only once. The chain links TRBV27 to TRBJ1-1; 10 bases match TRBD1. The CDR3 loop spans 15 amino acids. V shed 4 bases, J shed 2 bases, and the junction held 4 bases outside the gene matches. Germline-derived CDR1 and CDR2 are MNHEY and SMNVEV (reference sequence). For the CDR3, the DNA is TGTGCCAGCAGTTGGGACAGGGGACGCAACACTGAAGCTTTCTTT. As protein: CASSWDRGRNTEAFF.

The rearrangement links TRBV20-1 to TRBJ1-3; D is undetermined. This CDR3 contains 11 residues. The V gene's germline CDR1 is DFQATT and CDR2 SNEGSKA (reference sequence). Trimming shortened V by 1 base and J by 8 bases, and 6 bases separated the two germline ends. The CDR3 DNA follows: TGCAGTGCTAGAGGCCGGGACACCATATATTTT. The encoded protein is CSARGRDTIYF.

V gene TRBV6-1 combines with J gene TRBJ2-1; 12 nucleotides agree with TRBD2. The V segment lost 0 bases and the J segment 8 bases; nucleotides outside the gene matches: 8. The germline V gene encodes CDR1 MNHNS and CDR2 SASEGT. There are 17 residues in the CDR3. CDR3 residues: CASSEALLAGGGYEQFF. The CDR3 coding sequence is TGTGCCAGCAGTGAAGCCCTACTAGCGGGAGGCGGGTATGAGCAGTTCTTC.

Written as DNA, the CDR3 is TGTGCCAGCAGCTTGGCGGGACAGGACTACGAGCAGTACTTC. Translating it yields CASSLAGQDYEQYF. The V and J genes are TRBV5-6 and TRBJ2-7, with 8 positions matching TRBD1. The V and J ends lost 0 bases and 3 bases, in that order; junction bases with no gene match: 2. This CDR3 spans 14 amino acids. Germline V gene sequence: CDR1 SGHDT, CDR2 YYEEEE.

J is TRBJ2-1 and V is TRBV28, with a possible D match to TRBD2 (5 bases). V lost 6 bases, J lost 5 bases, and 20 bases lay in between. The CDR3 runs 16 residues. The germline CDR1 and CDR2 sequences are MDHEN and SYDVKM. The CDR3 loop reads CASSPPREGKHNEQFF. In DNA form, the CDR3 reads TGTGCCAGCAGCCCACCCCGGGAAGGGAAGCACAATGAGCAGTTCTTC.

This rearrangement joins TRBV4-3 to TRBJ2-7; D may be TRBD1 (6 bases). The germline V gene has CDR1 LGHNA and CDR2 YSLEER. Trimming removed 0 bases from V and 9 bases from J, with 12 bases in between. The CDR3 totals 13 residues. Written as DNA, the CDR3 is TGCGCCAGCAGCCAAGACAGGGGACGGGGGCAGTACTTC. It translates to CASSQDRGRGQYF.

The chain couples TRBV28 to TRBJ2-5; 10 positions match TRBD1. J was trimmed by 1 base and V by 5 bases; bases with no gene match: 7. In germline, CDR1 is MDHEN, CDR2 SYDVKM. The length of the CDR3 is 16 residues. CDR3 protein: CASSPWTGGGQETQYF. As DNA, the CDR3 is TGTGCCAGCAGTCCCTGGACAGGGGGGGGCCAAGAGACCCAGTACTTC.